The subject of this entry is one T cell receptor beta chain. Its antigen is unknown. The sample comes from a study of radiotherapy plus CTLA-4 blockade in lung cancer. Turning to the study itself: More than 15% of patients responded objectively, and roughly 31% achieved disease control.

Patients in the study, people with chemo-refractory metastatic non-small-cell lung cancer, received focal radiation plus ipilimumab CTLA-4 blockade. This CDR3 contains 13 residues. V lost 2 bases and J 3 bases, leaving 10 bases between the germline ends. Germline assignment: CDR1 GTSNPN and CDR2 SVGIG (reference sequence). Broader study findings: TCR clones of tumor origin grew in blood after radiotherapy plus ipilimumab.

Profiled with immunoSEQ multiplex PCR; TCRdb holds only in-frame clones, not every one. Of about 84,000 clones listed, about 78% are singletons. This chain connects TRBV30 to TRBJ1-2; no reliable D call. Sequencing was performed on peripheral blood, taken from a patient treated with radiotherapy plus ipilimumab. The source is a human donor with non-small cell lung cancer that progressed on radiotherapy plus ipilimumab. CDR3 in amino acids: CAWSLEADYGYTF. The CDR3 nucleotides are TGTGCCTGGAGTTTGGAGGCCGACTATGGCTACACCTTC.